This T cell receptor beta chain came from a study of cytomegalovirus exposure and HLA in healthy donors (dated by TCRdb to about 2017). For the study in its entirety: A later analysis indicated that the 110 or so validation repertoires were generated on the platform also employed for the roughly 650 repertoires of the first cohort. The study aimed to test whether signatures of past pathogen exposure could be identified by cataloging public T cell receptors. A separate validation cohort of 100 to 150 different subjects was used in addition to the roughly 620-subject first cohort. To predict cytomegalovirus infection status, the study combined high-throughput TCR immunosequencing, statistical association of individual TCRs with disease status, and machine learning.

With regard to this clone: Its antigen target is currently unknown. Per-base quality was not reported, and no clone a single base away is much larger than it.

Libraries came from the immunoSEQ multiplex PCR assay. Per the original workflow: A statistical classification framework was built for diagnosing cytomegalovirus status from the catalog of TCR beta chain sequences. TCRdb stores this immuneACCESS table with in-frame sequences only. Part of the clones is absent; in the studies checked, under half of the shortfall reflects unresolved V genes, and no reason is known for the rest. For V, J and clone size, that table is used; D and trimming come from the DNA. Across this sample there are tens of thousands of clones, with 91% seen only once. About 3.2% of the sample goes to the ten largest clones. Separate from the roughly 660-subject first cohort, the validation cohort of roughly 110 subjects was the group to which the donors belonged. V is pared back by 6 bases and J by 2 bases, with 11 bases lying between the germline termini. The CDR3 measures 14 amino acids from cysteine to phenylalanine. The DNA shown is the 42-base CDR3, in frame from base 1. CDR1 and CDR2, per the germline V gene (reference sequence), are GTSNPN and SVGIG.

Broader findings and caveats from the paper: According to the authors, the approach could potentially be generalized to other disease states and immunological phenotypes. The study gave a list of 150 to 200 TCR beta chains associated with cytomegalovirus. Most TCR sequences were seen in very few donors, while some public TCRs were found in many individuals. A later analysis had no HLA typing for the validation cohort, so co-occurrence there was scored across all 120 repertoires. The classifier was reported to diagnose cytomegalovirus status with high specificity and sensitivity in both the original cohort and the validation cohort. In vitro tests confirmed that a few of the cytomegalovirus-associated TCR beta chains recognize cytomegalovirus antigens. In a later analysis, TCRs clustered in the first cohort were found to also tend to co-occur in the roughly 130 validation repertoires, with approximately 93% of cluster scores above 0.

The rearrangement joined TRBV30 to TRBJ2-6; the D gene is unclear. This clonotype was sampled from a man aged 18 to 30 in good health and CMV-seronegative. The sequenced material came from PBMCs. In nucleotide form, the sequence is TGTGCCTGTCCAGATCCAGCTGGGGCCAACGTCCTGACTTTC. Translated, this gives CACPDPAGANVLTF.